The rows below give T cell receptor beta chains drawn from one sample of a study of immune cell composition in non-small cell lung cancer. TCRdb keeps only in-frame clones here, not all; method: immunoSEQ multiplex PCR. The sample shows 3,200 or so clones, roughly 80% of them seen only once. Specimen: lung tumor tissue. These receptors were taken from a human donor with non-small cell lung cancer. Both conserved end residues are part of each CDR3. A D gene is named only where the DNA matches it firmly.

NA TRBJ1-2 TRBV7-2 TGTGCCAGCAGCCGAGATCCGGGGGCTAACTATGGCTACACCTTC CASSRDPGANYGYTF
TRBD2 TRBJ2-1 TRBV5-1 TGCGCCAGCAGCCGCGGGGGGAGCTCCTACAATGAGCAGTTCTTC CASSRGGSSYNEQFF
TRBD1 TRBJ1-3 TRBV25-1 TGTGCCAGCAGTGGGACAGGGGGCCGCTCTGGAAACACCATATATTTT CASSGTGGRSGNTIYF
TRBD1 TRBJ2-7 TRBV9 TGTGCCAGCAGCGCCCGGGACAGCTATACCGAGCAGTACTTC CASSARDSYTEQYF
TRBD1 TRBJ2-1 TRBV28 TGTGCCAGCAGTTTACTCGGACAGGGACGTGACAATGAGCAGTTCTTC CASSLLGQGRDNEQFF
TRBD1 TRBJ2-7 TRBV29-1 TGCAGCGTTGAAGCGGGACAGGGGAGTCTCTACGAGCAGTACTTC CSVEAGQGSLYEQYF
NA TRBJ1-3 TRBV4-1 TGCGCCAGCAGCCAAGATCCCAAGGAGAGCTCTGGAAACACCATATATTTT CASSQDPKESSGNTIYF
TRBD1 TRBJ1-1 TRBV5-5 TGTGCCAGCAGCTCGACAGGGAAAATTGTAACTGAAGCTTTCTTT CASSSTGKIVTEAFF
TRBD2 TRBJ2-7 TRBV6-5 TGTGCCAGCAGAACCGGACTAGCGGGCTCCTACGAGCAGTACTTC CASRTGLAGSYEQYF
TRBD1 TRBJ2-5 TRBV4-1 TGCGCCAGCAGCCAAGCCGGACAGGGGGGAGAGACCCAGTACTTC CASSQAGQGGETQYF